This T cell receptor beta chain came from a study of response to subunit inactivated influenza vaccine. This CDR3 contains 15 residues. Germline-derived CDR1 and CDR2 are DFQATT and SNEGSKA (reference sequence). With 3 bases removed from V and 0 bases from J, the gap between germline ends came to 14 bases. From the RT-PCR reads, TCRdb called clonotypes with MiXCR, one entry per CDR3 protein. The data hold a few hundred thousand distinct CDR3 sequences, with 20% to 25% observed a single time. This clonotype was counted only a few times. The rearrangement links TRBV20-1 to TRBJ2-5; tentatively, D is TRBD1 or TRBD2 (5 bases each). The sequence was collected from a man aged 50 to 75 who received an inactivated influenza vaccine. Sequenced material: PBMCs from blood, taken about 20 months after vaccination. CDR3 in DNA: TGCAGTGCTAGGGGACGGGGATCGTACCAAGAGACCCAGTACTTC. It encodes CSARGRGSYQETQYF.